This T cell receptor beta chain appears in the sequencing data of a study of regulatory T cells in long-lasting Graves disease (dated by TCRdb to about 2021). Describing the broader study: Antithyroid drugs had been taken for less than 3 months by newly diagnosed Graves' disease patients. A total of 33 samples were covered by TCR sequencing, comprising around 13 persistent and around 20 newly diagnosed Graves' disease patients. This study used TCR sequencing and RNA sequencing of peripheral blood to compare persistent Graves' disease patients against newly diagnosed Graves' disease patients. The study was registered as a clinical trial and conducted in China. The full study reports these points: Persistent disease showed preferential use of TRBV28, TRBJ1-2 and TRBJ2-5, whereas newly diagnosed disease favored TRBV20-1 and TRBJ2-1. Sequencing and analysis were limited to the TCR beta chain. Peripheral blood alone was examined, since thyroid tissue, which constituted the primary lesion, could not be accessed. More public clonotypes were shared among persistent patients (under 3,000) than among newly diagnosed patients (over 900). Lower TCR Shannon entropy and fewer highly expanded clones were observed in persistent Graves' disease patients than in newly diagnosed patients, which suggested clonal expansion. As a limitation, the authors acknowledged that the small sample size may reduce accuracy.

The time point tag for this specimen amounts to: newly diagnosed GD, antithyroid drugs for less than 3 months. RNA was extracted from PBMCs in TRIzol for both TCR sequencing and RNA sequencing. Graves' disease was diagnosed according to American Thyroid Association guidelines. Patients for the study were recruited at an endocrinology department in Xi'an, China. From each patient, approximately 9 milliliters of peripheral blood was collected into an EDTA anticoagulant tube. Ficoll Paque Plus density gradient separation was used to isolate PBMCs, and no additional T cell sorting was done. An Agilent 2100 Bioanalyzer and agarose gel were used to assess RNA quality, and a NanoDrop 2000 was used to measure RNA concentration. Points on this clonotype: Its antigen specificity is not known. Base-call qualities are not available, and no considerably larger clone is one nucleotide away.

Libraries came from multiplex PCR. The instrument was an Illumina HiSeq 4000. iRepertoire HTBI primers and Arm-PCR amplification of CDR3 regions were used to construct TCR beta libraries. Before sequencing, the PCR products underwent gel purification. Per the original workflow: Gene usage analysis of CDR3 amino acid clonotypes relied on the 55 to 80 TRBV and 14 TRBJ segments identified across samples. COPE and FqMerger were used to merge the filtered high-quality paired reads into contigs. Contigs were aligned with BLAST to IMGT TRBV, TRBD and TRBJ reference genes, and CDR3 was defined per IMGT. Highly expanded clones were defined as clonotypes with a frequency above 0.1%. Repertoire diversity was measured by Shannon entropy, and V-J evenness by the Gini coefficient. Public clonotypes were defined as clonotypes shared by more than one individual. TCRdb trimmed public reads at Q25 via fastp, called clones via MiXCR and kept in-frame beta chains. Rows merge per CDR3 protein into single entries with the most common DNA and genes. The V and J calls were determined by TCRdb, not by the authors. The sample includes about 530,000 distinct CDR3 sequences, with about 16% observed a single time. Around 25% of the sample is in the top ten clones.

From the cysteine through the phenylalanine, the CDR3 covers 16 amino acids. Only CDR3 DNA is held: 48 bases, read in frame from base 1. Trimming accounts for 5 bases at V and 1 base at J, while the number of junction bases matched to no gene is 6. CDR1 SGHTA and CDR2 FQGNSA are derived from the germline V gene. This same sample was also taken into another study, of T cells in Graves' hyperthyroidism and ophthalmopathy. Taken from the second paper: Graves' hyperthyroidism was defined as stable when no progression to ophthalmopathy occurred over 18 months of follow-up. Hyperthyroidism patients were newly diagnosed, had a disease duration of under 2 months, and were aged 18 to 65 years. Patients with uncontrolled infections, other autoimmune diseases, pregnancy or lactation were excluded. Diagnoses were based on clinical symptoms, serum thyroxine and TRAb, thyroid ultrasound and orbital computed tomography. For the first round of RT-PCR on the TCR CDR3, the HTBI primer set was used together with the Qiagen OneStep RT-PCR kit. Most expanded thyroid clonotypes (frequency above 0.001) were also detected in blood, suggesting blood repertoires may reflect thyroid immune responses. In cross-validation, a model built on a 13 V-J signature told ophthalmopathy apart from stable hyperthyroidism with over 85% sensitivity and about 81% specificity, and in testing the same model reached 80%/75%. In validation, the model predicted progression to ophthalmopathy a median of approximately 6.3 months before onset, with around 70% sensitivity and about 72% specificity. To identify TCR V-J signatures that set the groups apart, the researchers used a discovery cohort of 90 to 100 patients, made up of roughly 45 with Graves' ophthalmopathy and 55 to 65 with stable Graves' hyperthyroidism. Whether ophthalmopathy could be predicted prospectively was tested in an independent validation cohort made up of 18 hyperthyroidism patients plus 17 patients who later progressed to ophthalmopathy. For training and testing, the 100 or so patients in the discovery cohort were randomly divided in a 7:3 ratio. In several Graves' hyperthyroidism patients, the study also compared T-cell repertoires from thyroid tissue with T-cell repertoires from blood. After sampling, hyperthyroidism patients received methimazole starting at 30 mg daily, and ophthalmopathy patients received high-dose intravenous methylprednisolone. A second multiplex PCR round built the libraries, followed by size selection and purification. Sequencing of the libraries was done on an Illumina HiSeq2000 using paired-end 100 bp reads. SOAPnuke was used to process the raw data, with reads discarded if the reads contained adapters or uncalled bases, had a mean Phred below 15, or lacked an exact constant-primer or identifier match. COPE v1.2.5 was used to merge the high-quality paired reads, and each unique nucleotide sequence was defined as a clonotype. Clonotypes were aligned to IMGT TRBV, TRBD and TRBJ reference segments using MiTCR v1.1. Analysis was restricted to V-J combinations with a frequency above 0.0001, which covered 99.2% of repertoires. A TCS score was defined as the ratio between F50 (clonal expansion) and ExV (chaos), using BLOSUM62-based TCRdist between CDR3 peptides within each V-J. Welch's t-statistics and random forest reduced several hundred V-J features to 10 to 15, which were used in a naive Bayes classifier (R e1071). Sample size was not statistically predetermined, and investigators were not blinded to group allocation. According to the paper, TCR Vbeta CDR3 sequencing was carried out on around 140 peripheral blood samples, which came from approximately 41 ophthalmopathy, around 75 hyperthyroidism and some 17 progressor patients.

This sequence was found in a middle-aged woman with Graves disease. Donor details come from another sample of the same person, matched by shared clones. The sample in question was peripheral blood mononuclear cells (PBMCs), obtained at new diagnosis, from a patient treated with antithyroid drugs. The chain is assembled from TRBV7-2 and TRBJ2-1, and 9 junctional nucleotides match TRBD2. CDR3 protein: CASSLGLALSYNEQFF. The nucleotides read TGTGCCAGCAGCCTCGGACTAGCGCTATCCTACAATGAGCAGTTCTTC.